This is a list of T cell receptor beta chains from one sample in a study of human T cells and chemical hapten exposure. MiXCR was run by TCRdb on the RACE reads, yielding one entry per CDR3 protein. The table includes tens of thousands of distinct CDR3 sequences, roughly 9.5% detected once. Sequencing was performed on whole blood, taken in connection with sensitization to the hapten diphenylcyclopropenone (DPC). The receptors shown here come from a man aged 45-60 years with alopecia areata. Some clones in this sample may be carry-over from other donors' samples. Both conserved end residues are trimmed from each CDR3.

V	CDR3
TRBV6-5	ASRTQGDTEAF
TRBV28	ASSDKIGQETQY
TRBV20-1	SARGTGGPGYT
TRBV20-1	SVPLRQGIGLAGKRGTDTQY
TRBV28	ASSYTPGTGGNEQY
TRBV7-6	ASSLRLAHTGELF
TRBV18	ASSPGGEQY
TRBV3-1	ASSLRTSGRENEQF
TRBV5-1	ASSLAAQGSPYEQY
TRBV23-1	ASSRGGRDSYNEQF
TRBV5-1	ASRPGQGASYGYT
TRBV29-1	SDATYLETQY
TRBV7-2	ASSLGLAGGVDTQY
TRBV9	ASSVEGVGNQPQH
TRBV20-1	SAGGAGIGLF
TRBV11-2	ASSLYSGSSYNEQF
TRBV28	ASTFTSVSSYEQY
TRBV5-1	ASSSSLSGRATGELF
TRBV27	ASSLVGLGSPLH
TRBV2	ASSRDRAGQPQH
TRBV6-2/TRBV6-3	ASSYQETQY
TRBV7-2	ASSLHGETQY
TRBV28	ASSLGGSGIWEQY
TRBV20-1	SARLGGYNEQF
TRBV7-9	ASSLVLTGLGDTQY
TRBV29-1	SVAAAGGRYEQY
TRBV5-1	ASSGTGGHSPLH
TRBV29-1	SVEKSSGNTIY
TRBV28	ASSTAREGRTGKLF
TRBV29-1	SVEDFHYEQY
TRBV12-3/TRBV12-4	ASSPLWRISSGANVLT
TRBV28	ASSPDSNQPQH
TRBV10-2	ASSEVGWGQLAGVRNEQF
TRBV6-5	ASSWGRVTEAF
TRBV4-3	ASSQDFPPSTDTQY
TRBV3-1	ASSRGSGLASPYEQY
TRBV2	ASSAGLAGGSNTGELF
TRBV18	ASSGDSNQPQH
TRBV20-1	SARDGTPLETQY
TRBV24-1	ATSDSTGLAAARHEQF
TRBV2	ASSRSLQETQY
TRBV29-1	SVELKGETQY
TRBV9	ASKARENTGELF
TRBV28	AGGTSGRAEQF
TRBV4-1	ASSPLGLAGGGETQY
TRBV6-6	ASSYSLGANYGYT
TRBV28	ASSPYSARGTGNTIY
TRBV5-1	ASGSGTAETQY
TRBV19	ASGRGSGEFTDTQY
TRBV3-1	ASSQAEGQGPYEQY
TRBV12-3/TRBV12-4	ASRARRTDTDTQY
TRBV10-3	AIRLSGRSETGELF
TRBV12-3/TRBV12-4	ASSPIRVHGYT
TRBV7-2	ASSLADGNNQPQH
TRBV4-2	ASSQGETDVYEQY